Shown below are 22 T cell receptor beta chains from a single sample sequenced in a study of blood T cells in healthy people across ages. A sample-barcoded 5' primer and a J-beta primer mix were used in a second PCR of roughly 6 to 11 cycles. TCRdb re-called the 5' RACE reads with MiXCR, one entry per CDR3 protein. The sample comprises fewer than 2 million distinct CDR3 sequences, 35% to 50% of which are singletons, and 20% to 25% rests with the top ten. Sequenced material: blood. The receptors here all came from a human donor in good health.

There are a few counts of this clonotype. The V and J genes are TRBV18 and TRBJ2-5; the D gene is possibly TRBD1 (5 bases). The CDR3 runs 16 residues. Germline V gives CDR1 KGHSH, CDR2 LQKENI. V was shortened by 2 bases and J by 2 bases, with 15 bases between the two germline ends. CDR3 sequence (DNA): TGTGCCAGCTCACCAAATAAGGGGCGAGAGCAAGAGACCCAGTACTTC. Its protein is CASSPNKGREQETQYF.

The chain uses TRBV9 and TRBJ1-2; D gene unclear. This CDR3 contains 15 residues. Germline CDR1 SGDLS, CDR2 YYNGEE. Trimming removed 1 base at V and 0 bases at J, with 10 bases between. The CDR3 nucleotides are TGTGCCAGCAGCGTACAATCCGGTACTAACTATGGCTACACCTTC. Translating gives CASSVQSGTNYGYTF.

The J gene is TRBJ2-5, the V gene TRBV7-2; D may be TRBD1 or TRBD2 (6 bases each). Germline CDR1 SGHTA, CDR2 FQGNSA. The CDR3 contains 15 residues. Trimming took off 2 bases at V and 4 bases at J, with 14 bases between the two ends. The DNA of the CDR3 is TGTGCCAGCAGCTTAAGGGGGGTAAGCGGAGAGACCCAGTACTTC. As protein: CASSLRGVSGETQYF.

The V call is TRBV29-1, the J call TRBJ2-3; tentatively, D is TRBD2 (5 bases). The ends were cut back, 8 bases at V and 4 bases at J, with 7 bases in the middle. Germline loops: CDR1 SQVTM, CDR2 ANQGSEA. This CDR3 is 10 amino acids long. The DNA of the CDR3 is TGCAGCACCGGGGCAGATACGCAGTATTTT. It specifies CSTGADTQYF.

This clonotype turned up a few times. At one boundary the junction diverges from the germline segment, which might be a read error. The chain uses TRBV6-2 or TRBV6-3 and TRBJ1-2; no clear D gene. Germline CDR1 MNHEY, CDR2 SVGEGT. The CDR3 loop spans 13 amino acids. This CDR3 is CAGSSRVNYGYTF. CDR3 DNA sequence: TGTGCCGGCAGCTCCCGGGTTAACTATGGCTACACCTTC.

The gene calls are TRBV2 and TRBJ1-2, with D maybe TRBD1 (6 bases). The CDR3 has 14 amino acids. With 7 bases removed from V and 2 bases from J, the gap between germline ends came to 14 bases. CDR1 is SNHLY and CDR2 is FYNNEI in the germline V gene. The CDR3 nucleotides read TGTGCCAGCAATACAGGGAGGATAAACTATGGCTACACCTTC. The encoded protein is CASNTGRINYGYTF.

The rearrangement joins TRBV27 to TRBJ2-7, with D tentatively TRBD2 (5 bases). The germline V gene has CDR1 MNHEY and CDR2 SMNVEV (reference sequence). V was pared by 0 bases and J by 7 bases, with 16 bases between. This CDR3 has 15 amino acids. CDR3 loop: CASSLSPLPRLEQYF. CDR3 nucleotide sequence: TGTGCCAGCAGTTTATCCCCCCTACCTCGACTAGAGCAGTACTTC.

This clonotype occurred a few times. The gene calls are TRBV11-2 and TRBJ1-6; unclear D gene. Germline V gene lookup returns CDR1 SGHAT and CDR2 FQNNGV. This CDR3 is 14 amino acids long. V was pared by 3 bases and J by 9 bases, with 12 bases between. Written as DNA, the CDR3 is TGTGCCAGCAGCTTCACCCAAGTGGGTTCACCCCTCCACTTT. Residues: CASSFTQVGSPLHF.

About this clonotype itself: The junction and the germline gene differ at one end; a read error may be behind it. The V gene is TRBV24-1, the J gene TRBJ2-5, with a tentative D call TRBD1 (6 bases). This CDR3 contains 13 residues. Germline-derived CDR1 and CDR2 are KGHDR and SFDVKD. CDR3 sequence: CASSGTTGETQYF. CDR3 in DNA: TGTGCCTCCAGTGGTACTACAGGGGAGACCCAGTACTTC.

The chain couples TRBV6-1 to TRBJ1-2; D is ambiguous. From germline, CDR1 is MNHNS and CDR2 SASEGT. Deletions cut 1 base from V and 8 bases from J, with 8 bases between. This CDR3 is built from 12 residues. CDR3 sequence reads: CASSEGHRGYTF. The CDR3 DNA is TGTGCCAGCAGTGAAGGGCACCGGGGCTACACCTTC.

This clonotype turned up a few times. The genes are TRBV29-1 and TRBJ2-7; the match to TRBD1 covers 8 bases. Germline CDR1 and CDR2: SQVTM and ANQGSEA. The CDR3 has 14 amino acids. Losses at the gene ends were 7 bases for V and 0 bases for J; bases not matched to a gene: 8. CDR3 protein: CSARTGLSSYEQYF. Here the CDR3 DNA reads TGCAGCGCCAGGACAGGGTTGAGCTCCTACGAGCAGTACTTC.

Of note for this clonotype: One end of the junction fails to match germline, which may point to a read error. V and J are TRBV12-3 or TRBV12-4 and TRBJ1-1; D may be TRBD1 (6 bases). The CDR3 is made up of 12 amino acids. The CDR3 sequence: CASRRGNPEAFF. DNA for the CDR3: TGTGCCAGCAGAAGGGGGAACCCTGAAGCTTTCTTT.

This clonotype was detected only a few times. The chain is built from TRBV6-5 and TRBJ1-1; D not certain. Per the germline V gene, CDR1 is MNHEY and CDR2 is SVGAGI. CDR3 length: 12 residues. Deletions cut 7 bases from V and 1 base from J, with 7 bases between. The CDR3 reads CASTTANTEAFF. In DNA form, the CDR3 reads TGTGCCAGCACGACGGCGAACACTGAAGCTTTCTTT.

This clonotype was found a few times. The CDR3 loop reads CASSRQGADIQYF. As DNA, the CDR3 is TGTGCCAGCAGTAGACAGGGGGCGGACATTCAGTACTTC. The chain joins TRBV6-2 or TRBV6-3 to TRBJ2-4; TRBD1 aligns across 10 bases. Per the germline V gene, CDR1 is MNHEY and CDR2 is SVGEGT. This CDR3 has 13 amino acids. The trim removed 5 bases at V and 8 bases at J, leaving 3 bases unmatched.

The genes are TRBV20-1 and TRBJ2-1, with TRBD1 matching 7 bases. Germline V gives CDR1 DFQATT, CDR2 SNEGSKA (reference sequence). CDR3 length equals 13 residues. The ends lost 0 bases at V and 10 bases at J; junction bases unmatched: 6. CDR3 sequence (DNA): TGCAGTGCTAGAGATCTACAGGGGTTGGAGCAGTTCTTC. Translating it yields CSARDLQGLEQFF.

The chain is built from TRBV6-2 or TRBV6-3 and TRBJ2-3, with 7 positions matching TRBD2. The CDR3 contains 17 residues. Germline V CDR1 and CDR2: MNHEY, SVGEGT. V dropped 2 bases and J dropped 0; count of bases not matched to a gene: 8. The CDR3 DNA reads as TGTGCCAGCAGTTACCATGGGAGGGTGGGAAGCACAGATACGCAGTATTTT. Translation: CASSYHGRVGSTDTQYF.

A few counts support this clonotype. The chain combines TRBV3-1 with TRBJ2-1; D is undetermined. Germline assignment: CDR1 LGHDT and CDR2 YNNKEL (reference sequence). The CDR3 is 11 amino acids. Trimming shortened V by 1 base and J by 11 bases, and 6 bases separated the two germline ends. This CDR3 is CASSQGEKQFF. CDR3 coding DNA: TGTGCCAGCAGCCAAGGTGAAAAGCAGTTCTTC.

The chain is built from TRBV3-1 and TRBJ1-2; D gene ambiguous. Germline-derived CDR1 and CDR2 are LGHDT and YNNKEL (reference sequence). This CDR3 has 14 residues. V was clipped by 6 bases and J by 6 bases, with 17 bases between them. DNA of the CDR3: TGTGCCAGCAGTCGGACGGAGTACAAGGATGGCTACACCTTC. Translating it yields CASSRTEYKDGYTF.

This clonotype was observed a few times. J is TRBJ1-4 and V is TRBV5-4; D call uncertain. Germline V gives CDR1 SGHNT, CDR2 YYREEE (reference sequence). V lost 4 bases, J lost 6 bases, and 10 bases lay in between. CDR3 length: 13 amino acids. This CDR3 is CASSVDGYEKLFF. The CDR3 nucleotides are TGTGCCAGCAGCGTGGACGGCTATGAAAAACTGTTTTTT.

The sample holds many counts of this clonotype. The CDR3 DNA is TGTGCCAGCGCGCGTACCCGCGGGACTAGCGAAGAGACCCAGTACTTC. Its translation is CASARTRGTSEETQYF. The rearrangement links TRBV9 to TRBJ2-5, with 10 positions matching TRBD2. The V and J ends lost 7 bases and 3 bases, in that order; junction bases with no gene match: 12. The CDR3 is 16 amino acids. Germline-derived CDR1 and CDR2 are SGDLS and YYNGEE.

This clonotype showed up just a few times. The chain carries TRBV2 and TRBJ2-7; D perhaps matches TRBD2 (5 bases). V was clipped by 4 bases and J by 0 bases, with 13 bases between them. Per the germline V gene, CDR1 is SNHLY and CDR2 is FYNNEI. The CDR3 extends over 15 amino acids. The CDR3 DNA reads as TGTGCCAGCAGTGGATTTACGGGGTTCTCCTACGAGCAGTACTTC. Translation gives CASSGFTGFSYEQYF. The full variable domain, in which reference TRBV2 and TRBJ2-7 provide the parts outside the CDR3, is EPEVTQTPSHQVTQMGQEVILRCVPISNHLYFYWYRQILGQKVEFLVSFYNNEISEKSEIFDDQFSVERPDGSNFTLKIRSTKLEDSAMYFCASSGFTGFSYEQYFGPGTRLTVT.

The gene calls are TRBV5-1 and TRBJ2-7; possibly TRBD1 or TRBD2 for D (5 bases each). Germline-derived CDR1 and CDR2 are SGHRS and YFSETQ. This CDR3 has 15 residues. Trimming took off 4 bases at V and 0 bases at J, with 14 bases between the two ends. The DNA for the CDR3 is TGCGCCAGCAGCCCTGGGGACGGGAACTCCTACGAGCAGTACTTC. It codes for CASSPGDGNSYEQYF.